This T cell receptor beta chain is drawn from a study of blood T cells in healthy people across ages. The study, taken as a whole, reports: Both higher diversity and more naive CD4+ cells marked long-lived donors when set against aged donors. Researchers said unsorted PBMCs prevented a conclusive naive versus antigen-experienced comparison. Changes seen in expanded clonotypes were possibly confounded by donor CMV status left unknown.

The authors ran a second PCR of about 6 to 11 cycles using a sample-barcoded 5' primer and a J-beta primer mix. MiXCR was run by TCRdb on the 5' RACE reads, yielding one entry per CDR3 protein. The data contain roughly 1,700,000 distinct CDR3 sequences, 28% of them singletons. This CDR3 is built from 16 residues. Germline lookup yields CDR1 KGHSH and CDR2 LQKENI. On this clonotype: Its cognate antigen is unknown. At one end the junction does not follow the germline gene, possibly because of a read error.

Input material: blood. The receptor was isolated from a woman younger than 45 in good health. The gene calls are TRBV18 and TRBJ2-1, with 11 nucleotides matching TRBD2. The CDR3 nucleotides are TGTGCCAGTTCACCTGATAGCGGGGGGGCCGGTAATGAGCAGTTCTTC. Protein product: CASSPDSGGAGNEQFF.